The 22 T cell receptor beta chains below come from one sample, sequenced in a study of long-term antiretroviral therapy in people with HIV. It was version v3.0 of the immunoSEQ assay that was run at survey level. Repertoires were generated with immunoSEQ multiplex PCR, while TCRdb's copy carries only in-frame clones and drops some. The data hold about 43,000 clones, with about 89% observed a single time. Sequences were derived from unsorted PBMCs, sampled 0.1 years before starting antiretroviral therapy. These receptors all stem from a woman in her forties or fifties with HIV.

This clone was seen once. The CDR3 DNA follows: TGCGCCAGCAGCCCCACCCCTAGCGGGGGGCCAAGCTCTGGGGCCAACGTCCTGACTTTC. It yields the protein CASSPTPSGGPSSGANVLTF. V and J are TRBV4-1 and TRBJ2-6; 11 nucleotides line up with TRBD2. Germline V CDR1 and CDR2: MGHRA, YSYEKL. The ends lost 4 bases at V and 0 bases at J; junction bases unmatched: 11. CDR3 size: 20 residues.

This rearrangement joins TRBV19 to TRBJ1-1; D is unclear. The germline V and J ends were trimmed by 1 base and 2 bases, with 17 bases remaining between them. CDR3 length: 17 amino acids. Germline values: CDR1 LNHDA, CDR2 SQIVND (reference sequence). CDR3 sequence: CASSIGRRERLNTEAFF. CDR3 nucleotide sequence: TGTGCCAGTAGTATAGGCAGAAGGGAAAGGTTAAACACTGAAGCTTTCTTT.

The table lists this clone with a few counts. The genes are TRBV14 and TRBJ1-2; 8 nucleotides agree with TRBD1. V shed 1 base and J 4 bases; nucleotides not matched to a gene: 5. The germline V gene has CDR1 SGHDN and CDR2 FVKESK. The CDR3 totals 15 residues. Here the CDR3 DNA reads TGTGCCAGCAGCCAAGCGGCAGGGGGCGCCTATGGCTACACCTTC. Protein sequence: CASSQAAGGAYGYTF.

V usage is TRBV5-1 and J usage is TRBJ2-7, with D possibly TRBD1 on 6 matching bases. CDR1 is SGHRS and CDR2 is YFSETQ in the germline V gene. The V end lost 4 bases, the J end lost 0 bases, and 11 bases lay between the germline ends. The CDR3 runs 14 residues. The CDR3 sequence: CASSPTRGSYEQYF. The CDR3 DNA reads TGCGCCAGCAGCCCTACCAGGGGCTCCTACGAGCAGTACTTC.

V is TRBV7-9 and J is TRBJ1-1, with D possibly matching TRBD1 (6 bases). The CDR3 is 16 amino acids. Germline values: CDR1 SEHNR, CDR2 FQNEAQ (reference sequence). Trimming left V 5 bases short and J 0 bases short, with 16 bases between. The CDR3 loop is CASSPGGGGMNTEAFF. CDR3 sequence (DNA): TGTGCCAGCAGCCCGGGCGGGGGGGGCATGAACACTGAAGCTTTCTTT. The full variable domain, in which reference TRBV7-9 and TRBJ1-1 provide the parts outside the CDR3, is DTGVSQNPRHKITKRGQNVTFRCDPISEHNRLYWYRQTLGQGPEFLTYFQNEAQLEKSRLLSDRFSAERPKGSFSTLEIQRTEQGDSAMYLCASSPGGGGMNTEAFFGQGTRLTVV.

V usage is TRBV7-8 and J usage is TRBJ1-1, with D unresolved. The CDR3 consists of 14 residues. Looked up from germline, CDR1 is SGHVS and CDR2 is FQNEAQ. The germline V and J ends were trimmed by 2 bases and 1 base, with 8 bases remaining between them. CDR3 nucleotides: TGTGCCAGCAGCTTAATACAGCCGAACACTGAAGCTTTCTTT. Translated, it gives CASSLIQPNTEAFF.

V and J are TRBV27 and TRBJ2-2; 9 positions match TRBD1. The CDR3 loop spans 14 amino acids. V shed 6 bases, J shed 1 base, and the junction held 0 bases outside the gene matches. The germline V gene encodes CDR1 MNHEY and CDR2 SMNVEV (reference sequence). The CDR3 protein is CASRTGGNTGELFF. Here the CDR3 DNA reads TGTGCCAGCAGGACAGGGGGGAACACCGGGGAGCTGTTTTTT.

This chain links TRBV6-6 with TRBJ1-1, with D maybe TRBD1 (6 bases). V was pared by 6 bases and J by 1 base, with 9 bases between. The germline gives CDR1 MNHNY, CDR2 SVGAGI (reference sequence). CDR3 size: 13 residues. The CDR3 spells CASRETGNTEAFF. The CDR3 region has the DNA TGTGCCAGCAGAGAGACAGGGAACACTGAAGCTTTCTTT.

This clone was counted once. This chain links TRBV7-9 with TRBJ1-1; D is unclear. The ends were cut back, 2 bases at V and 1 base at J, with 8 bases in the middle. Germline CDR1 reads SEHNR; CDR2 reads FQNEAQ (reference sequence). The CDR3 length is 14 residues. CDR3 nucleotide sequence: TGTGCCAGCAGCTTAAACGGTCCGAACACTGAAGCTTTCTTT. It encodes CASSLNGPNTEAFF.

This chain joins TRBV7-2 and TRBJ2-3, with 8 nucleotides matching TRBD2. Germline loops: CDR1 SGHTA, CDR2 FQGNSA. The CDR3 sequence is 15 residues long. The V segment lost 5 bases and the J segment 4 bases; nucleotides outside the gene matches: 8. The CDR3 coding sequence is TGTGCCAGCAGCCGCCAAGCGGGGGAAGCAGATACGCAGTATTTT. This sequence encodes CASSRQAGEADTQYF. The variable domain in full, completed from reference TRBV7-2 and TRBJ2-3, reads GAGVSQSPSNKVTEKGKDVELRCDPISGHTALYWYRQSLGQGLEFLIYFQGNSAPDKSGLPSDRFSAERTGGSVSTLTIQRTQQEDSAVYLCASSRQAGEADTQYFGPGTRLTVL.

The V gene is TRBV7-3, the J gene TRBJ2-3; D is perhaps TRBD1 (5 bases). CDR3 size: 15 residues. Germline-derived CDR1 and CDR2 are SGHTA and FQGTGA. The V end lost 3 bases, the J end lost 4 bases, and 14 bases lay between the germline ends. CDR3 DNA: TGTGCCAGCAGCTTCGCAGGGAAAAGTGCAGATACGCAGTATTTT. It codes for CASSFAGKSADTQYF.

Only a few counts were recorded for this clone. The chain is built from TRBV7-9 and TRBJ1-2; tentative D call: TRBD1 (6 bases). V was cut by 1 base and J by 4 bases, with 7 bases left in between. The CDR3 consists of 13 residues. The germline gives CDR1 SEHNR, CDR2 FQNEAQ (reference sequence). CDR3 in amino acids: CASSLGTVYGYTF. The CDR3 nucleotides read TGTGCCAGCAGCTTAGGGACAGTCTATGGCTACACCTTC.

The V call is TRBV11-2, the J call TRBJ2-3; 7 bases agree with TRBD2. Per germline, CDR1 SGHAT and CDR2 FQNNGV. This CDR3 spans 15 amino acids. V lost 0 bases to trimming and J lost 4 bases; unmatched junction nucleotides: 4. CDR3 residues: CASSLDGLGADTQYF. The CDR3 DNA follows: TGTGCCAGCAGCTTAGACGGACTAGGCGCAGATACGCAGTATTTT. Using reference TRBV11-2 and TRBJ2-3 for the parts outside the CDR3, the full variable domain is EAGVAQSPRYKIIEKRQSVAFWCNPISGHATLYWYQQILGQGPKLLIQFQNNGVVDDSQLPKDRFSAERLKGVDSTLKIQPAKLEDSAVYLCASSLDGLGADTQYFGPGTRLTVL.

The chain combines TRBV21-1 with TRBJ1-6; the table's D call TRBD1 went unverified against the DNA. TRBV21-1 is designated a pseudogene. The CDR3 is 15 amino acids. The CDR3 sequence is CASSKGRAHNSPLHF. CDR3 DNA sequence: TGTGCCAGCAGCAAAGGCAGGGCCCATAATTCACCCCTCCACTTT.

The gene calls are TRBV5-1 and TRBJ2-7, with D tentatively TRBD1 or TRBD2 (5 bases each). The CDR3 covers 17 residues. The V gene's germline CDR1 is SGHRS and CDR2 YFSETQ. Trimming took off 2 bases at V and 2 bases at J, with 20 bases between the two ends. CDR3 sequence (DNA): TGCGCCAGCAGCTTCATTTACCGGGACGCGAACCCCTACGAGCAGTACTTC. Its protein product is CASSFIYRDANPYEQYF.

The rearrangement uses TRBV2 and TRBJ2-7; D is possibly TRBD1 or TRBD2 (5 bases each). The CDR3 extends over 14 amino acids. Trimming stripped 5 bases from V and 0 bases from J, with 11 bases between. Germline V lookup: CDR1 SNHLY, CDR2 FYNNEI. CDR3 protein: CASSPGRSSYEQYF. Written as DNA, the CDR3 is TGTGCCAGCAGTCCGGGACGGAGCTCCTACGAGCAGTACTTC.

The rearrangement uses TRBV5-1 and TRBJ1-1; D might be TRBD1 (5 bases). Germline loops: CDR1 SGHRS, CDR2 YFSETQ. Trimming left V 1 base short and J 2 bases short, with 12 bases between. The length of the CDR3 is 15 residues. This CDR3 reads CASSLFAGVNTEAFF. The CDR3 DNA reads as TGCGCCAGCAGCTTGTTTGCGGGGGTTAACACTGAAGCTTTCTTT.

The chain joins TRBV10-3 to TRBJ1-3, with D maybe TRBD1 (6 bases). Germline loops: CDR1 ENHRY, CDR2 SYGVKD. The CDR3 is 14 amino acids. Trimming shortened V by 5 bases and J by 0 bases, and 8 bases separated the two germline ends. CDR3 DNA: TGTGCCATCAGTCAGGGGAGCTCTGGAAACACCATATATTTT. This translates into CAISQGSSGNTIYF.

The gene calls are TRBV5-8 and TRBJ2-5; 12 bases line up with TRBD2. The CDR3 covers 16 residues. J was trimmed by 5 bases and V by 4 bases; bases with no gene match: 9. CDR1 is SGHTS, CDR2 YDEGEE, per germline. The CDR3 spells CASSSALAGGKETQYF. The CDR3 DNA follows: TGTGCCAGCAGCAGTGCGCTAGCGGGGGGGAAGGAGACCCAGTACTTC.

V gene TRBV6-6 combines with J gene TRBJ1-1; possible D gene TRBD1, 6 bases. Deletions cut 7 bases from V and 1 base from J, with 16 bases between. Germline V gene sequence: CDR1 MNHNY, CDR2 SVGAGI (reference sequence). The CDR3 runs to 15 residues. The CDR3 nucleotides are TGTGCCAGCAACTACTTGGGGGCTGGGAACACTGAAGCTTTCTTT. Amino acid sequence: CASNYLGAGNTEAFF.

The chain joins TRBV5-5 to TRBJ1-2, with 7 bases that match TRBD1. Germline CDR1 SGHKS, CDR2 YYEKEE (reference sequence). The CDR3 spans 14 residues. After removal of 4 bases from V and 8 bases from J, the junction contained 11 bases not matched to a gene. CDR3 in DNA: TGTGCCAGCAGCAGCACAGGGGTCCAGATGGGCTACACCTTC. Translation: CASSSTGVQMGYTF.

The CDR3 DNA reads as TGTGCCAGCACCCCTGACAGGGTTCCGTACACCGGGGAGCTGTTTTTT. Amino acids: CASTPDRVPYTGELFF. The chain is built from TRBV7-8 and TRBJ2-2; 7 nucleotides agree with TRBD1. J lost 3 bases, V lost 7 bases, and 11 bases had no gene match. Germline lookup yields CDR1 SGHVS and CDR2 FQNEAQ. The CDR3 covers 16 residues.